This entry is about one TCR beta chain. The sample is drawn from a study of blood T cell repertoires in COVID-19. Study-wide background: Acute-phase and convalescent COVID-19 samples originated in the United States, Italy and Spain.

The CDR3 length is 15 residues. Trimming took 0 bases from V and 5 from J, leaving 13 bases between them. Germline lookup yields CDR1 SEHNR and CDR2 FQNEAQ (reference sequence). Method: immunoSEQ multiplex PCR; TCRdb's copy keeps in-frame clones and lacks some. The sample has about 50,000 clones, around 87% seen once; the top ten hold 5.5% to 7.5%. The chain carries TRBV7-9 and TRBJ1-2, with D tentatively TRBD1 (6 bases). The receptor's source is a man aged 50 or older with active COVID-19. Sequencing was done on a sample of peripheral blood. The CDR3 region is CASSLAWTDLYGYTF. The CDR3 nucleotides are TGTGCCAGCAGCTTAGCGTGGACAGACCTTTATGGCTACACCTTC.